Listed below are T cell receptor beta chains from one sample, sequenced in a study of tumor-infiltrating lymphocytes in primary liver carcinoma. TCRdb re-called the multiplex PCR reads with MiXCR, one entry per CDR3 protein. The profile covers about 54,000 distinct CDR3 sequences, with around 79% appearing a single time and roughly 25% taken by the ten largest. What was sequenced was liver tumor tissue from sampling region 2. The source is a man aged 35 to 55 with primary liver carcinoma and hepatitis B virus infection. CDR3s include the opening cysteine and the closing phenylalanine or tryptophan. D genes are given only for firm matches.

J | V | D | CDR3
TRBJ1-2 | TRBV29-1 | . | CSAVRGVFDYTF
TRBJ1-1 | TRBV5-6 | . | CANRPTGRTEAFF
TRBJ2-5 | TRBV18 | . | CASSSLITGLSETQYF
TRBJ1-2 | TRBV6-6 | . | CASNYSLGELDGYTF
TRBJ2-2 | TRBV7-9 | . | CATSLQGTGELFF
TRBJ2-2 | TRBV11-2 | . | CASSSRQASNTGELFF
TRBJ2-1 | TRBV29-1 | . | CGVGPPSSSYNVQFF
TRBJ2-1 | TRBV12-3/TRBV12-4 | . | CTISTRDSDGEQFF
TRBJ1-2 | TRBV28 | . | CASSSPTGNYGCTF
TRBJ1-1 | TRBV6-5 | TRBD1 | CASSYAPDRTPKAFF
TRBJ2-3 | TRBV5-1 | TRBD2 | CASSLEGLAGLSTDTQYF
TRBJ2-2 | TRBV11-2 | . | CASSLVALTGTWELFF
TRBJ2-3 | TRBV4-1 | . | CASSPEAGISTDTQYF
TRBJ2-1 | TRBV5-4 | . | CASSPDGSTYNVQFF
TRBJ2-3 | TRBV6-2/TRBV6-3 | TRBD2 | CASSFRSGSTDTQYF
. | TRBV6-5 | . | CACSVSQWADTQYF
TRBJ1-5 | TRBV4-1 | TRBD1 | CASSQGDRNDQSQHF